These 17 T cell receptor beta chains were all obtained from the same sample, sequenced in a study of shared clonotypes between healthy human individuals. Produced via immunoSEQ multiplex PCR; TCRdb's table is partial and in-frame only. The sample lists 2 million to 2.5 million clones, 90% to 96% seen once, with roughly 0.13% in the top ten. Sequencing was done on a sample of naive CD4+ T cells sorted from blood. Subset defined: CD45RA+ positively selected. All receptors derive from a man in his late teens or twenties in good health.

The CDR3 DNA reads TGTGCCAGCAGTTATCTGGGTAGGAGCTCCTACAATGAGCAGTTCTTC. Protein sequence: CASSYLGRSSYNEQFF. This chain links TRBV6-5 with TRBJ2-1; D unresolved. Germline V CDR1 and CDR2: MNHEY, SVGAGI. The CDR3 extends over 16 amino acids. Trimming shortened V by 3 bases and J by 0 bases, and 12 bases separated the two germline ends.

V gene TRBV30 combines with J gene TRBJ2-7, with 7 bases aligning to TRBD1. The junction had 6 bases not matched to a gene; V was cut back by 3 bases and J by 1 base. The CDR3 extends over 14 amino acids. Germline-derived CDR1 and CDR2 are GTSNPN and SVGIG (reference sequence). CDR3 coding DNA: TGTGCCTGGAGGAGGGGCAGGGGGTCCTACGAGCAGTACTTC. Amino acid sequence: CAWRRGRGSYEQYF.

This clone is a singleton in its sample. CDR3 coding DNA: TGTGCCAGCAGCCTCATTCATGGCGGGGACAATGAGCAGTTCTTC. It is translated as CASSLIHGGDNEQFF. V is TRBV11-3 and J is TRBJ2-1, with a tentative D call TRBD2 (6 bases). The V end was cut by 5 bases, the J end by 5 bases, with 16 bases between. The germline gives CDR1 SGHNT, CDR2 YENEEA. The CDR3 consists of 15 residues.

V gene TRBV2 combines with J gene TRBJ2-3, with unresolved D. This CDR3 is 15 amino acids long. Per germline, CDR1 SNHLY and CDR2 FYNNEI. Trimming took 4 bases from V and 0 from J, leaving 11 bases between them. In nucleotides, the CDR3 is TGTGCCAGCAGTGTGGATAGTCTGAGCACAGATACGCAGTATTTT. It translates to CASSVDSLSTDTQYF.

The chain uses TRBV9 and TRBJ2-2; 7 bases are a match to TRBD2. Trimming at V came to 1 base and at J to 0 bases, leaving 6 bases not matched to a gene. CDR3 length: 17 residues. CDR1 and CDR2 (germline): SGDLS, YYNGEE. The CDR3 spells CASSVSGGSANTGELFF. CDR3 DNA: TGTGCCAGCAGCGTAAGTGGCGGGAGCGCGAACACCGGGGAGCTGTTTTTT.

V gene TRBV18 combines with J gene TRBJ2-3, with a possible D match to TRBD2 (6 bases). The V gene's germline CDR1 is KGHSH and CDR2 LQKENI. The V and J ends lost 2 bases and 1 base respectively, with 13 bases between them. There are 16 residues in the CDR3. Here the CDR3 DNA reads TGTGCCAGCTCACCAGGAGTAGCGGAGGGCACAGATACGCAGTATTTT. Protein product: CASSPGVAEGTDTQYF.

The CDR3 DNA follows: TGCAGTGCTAACCAGGGTTCGCAGTACTTC. Its translation is CSANQGSQYF. This chain uses TRBV20-1 with TRBJ2-7; TRBD1 might be the D (5 bases). The germline gives CDR1 DFQATT, CDR2 SNEGSKA (reference sequence). The CDR3 contains 10 residues. Trimming cost V 4 bases and J 9 bases, with 10 bases left between them.

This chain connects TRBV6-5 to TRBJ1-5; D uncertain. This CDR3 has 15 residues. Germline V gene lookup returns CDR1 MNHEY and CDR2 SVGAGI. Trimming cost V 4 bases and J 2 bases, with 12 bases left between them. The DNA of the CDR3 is TGTGCCAGCAGTTCCCGGTGGTCGGGCAATCAGCCCCAGCATTTT. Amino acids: CASSSRWSGNQPQHF.

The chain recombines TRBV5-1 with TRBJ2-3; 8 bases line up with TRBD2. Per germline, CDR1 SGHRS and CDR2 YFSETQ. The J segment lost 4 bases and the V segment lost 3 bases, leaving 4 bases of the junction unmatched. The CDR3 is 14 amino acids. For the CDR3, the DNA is TGCGCCAGCAGCTCGGGGACTAGTGCAGATACGCAGTATTTT. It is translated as CASSSGTSADTQYF.

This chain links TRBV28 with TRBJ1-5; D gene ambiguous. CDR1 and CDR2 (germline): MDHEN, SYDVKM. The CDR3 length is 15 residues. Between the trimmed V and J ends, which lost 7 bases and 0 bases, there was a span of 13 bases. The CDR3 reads CASKTGWYSNQPQHF. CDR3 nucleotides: TGTGCCAGCAAAACCGGATGGTATAGCAATCAGCCCCAGCATTTT.

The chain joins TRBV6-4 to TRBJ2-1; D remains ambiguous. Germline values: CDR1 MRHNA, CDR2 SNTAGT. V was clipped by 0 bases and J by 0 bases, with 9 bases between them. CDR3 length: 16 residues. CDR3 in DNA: TGTGCCAGCAGTGACTCGAGGTCGAGCTCCTACAATGAGCAGTTCTTC. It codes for CASSDSRSSSYNEQFF.

The CDR3 nucleotides are TGTGCCAGCAGTGACCCGGGACAGGCTAGCAGCTACACCTTC. Its protein product is CASSDPGQASSYTF. The chain employs TRBV2 and TRBJ1-2; TRBD1 matches 8 bases. J gave up 9 bases and V 3 bases, and 9 bases lay outside the gene matches. CDR3 length: 14 amino acids. CDR1 and CDR2 from the germline V gene are SNHLY and FYNNEI.

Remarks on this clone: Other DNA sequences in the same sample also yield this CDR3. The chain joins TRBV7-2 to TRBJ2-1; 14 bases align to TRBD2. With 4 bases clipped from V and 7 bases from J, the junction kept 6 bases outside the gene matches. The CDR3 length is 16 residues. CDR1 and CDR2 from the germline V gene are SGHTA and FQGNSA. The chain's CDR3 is CASSSGLAGGLNEQFF. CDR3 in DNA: TGTGCCAGCAGCTCCGGACTAGCGGGAGGTTTGAATGAGCAGTTCTTC.

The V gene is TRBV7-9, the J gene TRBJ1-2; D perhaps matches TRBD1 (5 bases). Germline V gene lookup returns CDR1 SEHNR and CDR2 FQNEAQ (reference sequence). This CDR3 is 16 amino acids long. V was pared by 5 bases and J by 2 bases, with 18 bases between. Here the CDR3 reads CASSLFPGPLNYGYTF. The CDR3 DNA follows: TGTGCCAGCAGCCTTTTCCCGGGACCGCTGAACTATGGCTACACCTTC.

CDR3 sequence reads: CASGTTGNTGELFF. The CDR3 region has the DNA TGTGCCAGCGGGACGACGGGGAACACCGGGGAGCTGTTTTTT. The rearrangement joins TRBV6-5 to TRBJ2-2, with D tentatively TRBD1 or TRBD2 (5 bases each). CDR1 and CDR2 (germline): MNHEY, SVGAGI. The CDR3 sequence is 14 residues long. Deletions cut 8 bases from V and 1 base from J, with 11 bases between.

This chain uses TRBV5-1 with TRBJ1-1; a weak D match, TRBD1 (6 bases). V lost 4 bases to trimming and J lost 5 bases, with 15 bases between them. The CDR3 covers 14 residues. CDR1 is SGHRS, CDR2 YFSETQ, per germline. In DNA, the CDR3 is TGCGCCAGCAGCCTCTTGGGGGCCGGGACTGAAGCTTTCTTT. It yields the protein CASSLLGAGTEAFF.

CDR3 loop: CSVSQRVYGANVLTF. In DNA form, the CDR3 reads TGCAGCGTTTCCCAGCGGGTTTACGGGGCCAACGTCCTGACTTTC. The gene calls are TRBV29-1 and TRBJ2-6; a weak D match, TRBD2 (6 bases). V was trimmed by 5 bases and J by 4 bases, leaving 15 bases between them. The germline V gene encodes CDR1 SQVTM and CDR2 ANQGSEA. The length of the CDR3 is 15 residues.